The rows below give T cell receptor beta chains drawn from one sample of a study of human T cells and chemical hapten exposure. TCRdb re-analysed the RACE reads in MiXCR, keeping a single row per CDR3 protein. The sample carries about 37,000 distinct CDR3 sequences, around 6.4% recorded once. The sequencing here drew on whole blood, taken in connection with sensitization to the hapten diphenylcyclopropenone (DPC). All receptors derive from a woman in her 30s with alopecia areata. Some clones in this sample may be carry-over from other donors' samples. The CDR3 runs from the conserved cysteine through the conserved F or W. The order of the fields is clone size, V gene, J gene, D gene, CDR3 protein, CDR3 DNA. The D gene is left open where the match is weak. A row's size may be missing; if present it is once, few, many or a size class.

.	TRBV28	TRBJ1-5	.	CASRLTGNQPQHF	TGTGCCAGCAGATTAACGGGGAATCAGCCCCAGCATTTT
.	TRBV18	TRBJ2-1	.	CASSLRETGSQFF	TGTGCCAGCTCCCTCCGGGAAACGGGGTCCCAGTTCTTC
few	TRBV10-2	TRBJ2-3	TRBD2	CASSLAGGRADTQYF	TGCGCCAGCAGTTTAGCGGGGGGGCGGGCAGATACGCAGTATTTT
few	TRBV20-1	TRBJ2-3	TRBD2	CSAKPSSSGNTDTQYF	TGCAGTGCTAAGCCGAGTTCTAGCGGAAACACAGATACGCAGTATTTT
.	TRBV7-2	TRBJ2-3	TRBD2	CASSLGLAGGADTQYF	TGTGCCAGCAGCTTAGGTCTAGCGGGGGGAGCAGATACGCAGTATTTT
many	TRBV28	TRBJ1-1	.	CASNERHTEAFF	TGTGCCAGCAACGAGCGACACACTGAAGCTTTCTTT
few	TRBV5-4	TRBJ1-5	TRBD1	CASSFSWDREFQPQHF	TGTGCCAGCAGCTTTAGTTGGGACAGGGAGTTTCAGCCCCAGCATTTT
many	TRBV12-3/TRBV12-4	TRBJ2-1	.	CASSGVSGYRVYYNEQFF	TGTGCCAGCAGTGGGGTCTCGGGGTACAGGGTCTATTACAATGAGCAGTTCTTC
.	TRBV28	TRBJ2-6	.	CASTPRGGAFGANVLTF	TGTGCCAGCACCCCGAGGGGGGGCGCCTTTGGGGCCAACGTCCTGACTTTC
.	TRBV18	TRBJ1-2	TRBD1	CASIGQGGKNNYGYTF	TGTGCCAGCATCGGACAGGGAGGAAAAAATAACTATGGCTACACCTTC
many	TRBV20-1	TRBJ1-2	.	CSAGVSKGGYTF	TGCAGTGCTGGGGTCAGTAAGGGTGGCTACACCTTC
many	TRBV12-3/TRBV12-4	TRBJ2-5	.	CASSLAGQGAGETQYF	TGTGCCAGCAGTTTAGCGGGGCAGGGAGCCGGAGAGACCCAGTACTTC
many	TRBV20-1	TRBJ2-1	TRBD2	CSASRGLAGGNEQFF	TGCAGTGCTTCGCGGGGACTAGCGGGGGGCAATGAGCAGTTCTTC
few	TRBV6-5	TRBJ2-5	.	CASSYSPRTAGRQYF	TGTGCCAGCAGTTACAGTCCTAGAACGGCCGGGCGACAGTACTTC
many	TRBV6-2/TRBV6-3	TRBJ2-7	TRBD1	CASNHATGGLRQYF	TGTGCCAGCAACCACGCAACAGGGGGATTGCGGCAGTACTTC
few	TRBV7-3	TRBJ1-2	.	CASSLTGVVMDGYTF	TGTGCCAGCAGCTTAACAGGGGTGGTTATGGATGGCTACACCTTC
few	TRBV11-1	TRBJ1-2	.	CASRPGHSNYGYTF	TGTGCCAGCAGACCGGGACACTCCAACTATGGCTACACCTTC
.	TRBV28	TRBJ1-4	.	CASSSAGESEKLFF	TGTGCCAGCAGTTCGGCAGGGGAAAGCGAAAAACTGTTTTTT
few	TRBV29-1	TRBJ2-3	TRBD1	CSVAWGQGNEGTQYF	TGCAGCGTTGCCTGGGGACAGGGAAATGAAGGAACGCAGTATTTT
.	TRBV29-1	TRBJ2-7	TRBD1	CSATRGLDYEQYF	TGCAGCGCTACCAGGGGGCTCGACTACGAGCAGTACTTC
few	TRBV10-3	TRBJ2-7	TRBD2	CAISLLAGRSYEQYF	TGTGCCATCAGCCTTCTAGCGGGTCGCTCCTACGAGCAGTACTTC
few	TRBV3-1	TRBJ2-3	TRBD2	CASSPGGSSSTDTQYF	TGTGCCAGCAGCCCCGGGGGGTCTTCTAGCACAGATACGCAGTATTTT
few	TRBV12-3/TRBV12-4	TRBJ1-1	.	CASSLAWRGTEAFF	TGTGCCAGCAGTTTAGCGTGGAGGGGAACTGAAGCTTTCTTT
few	TRBV5-1	TRBJ2-3	.	CASSPGLFGARTDTQYF	TGCGCCAGCAGCCCAGGCTTGTTCGGGGCCCGCACAGATACGCAGTATTTT
.	TRBV12-3/TRBV12-4	TRBJ2-1	TRBD2	CASTTGGVYNEQFF	TGTGCCAGCACCACGGGGGGAGTCTACAATGAGCAGTTCTTC
many	TRBV20-1	TRBJ1-5	.	CSATRVLNQPQHF	TGCAGTGCTACCCGGGTCCTCAATCAGCCCCAGCATTTT
many	TRBV5-5	TRBJ1-1	.	CASSLVAGSNTEAFF	TGTGCCAGCAGCTTGGTTGCAGGGAGCAACACTGAAGCTTTCTTT
.	TRBV5-1	TRBJ2-3	TRBD2	CASSVGGASDTQYF	TGCGCCAGCAGCGTGGGAGGGGCCTCAGATACGCAGTATTTT
few	TRBV7-9	TRBJ2-1	.	CASSFPWQSNEQFF	TGTGCCAGCAGCTTCCCGTGGCAGAGCAATGAGCAGTTCTTC
many	TRBV3-1	TRBJ2-3	TRBD2	CASSRRTSGSTDTQYF	TGTGCCAGCAGCAGGCGGACTAGCGGTAGCACAGATACGCAGTATTTT
many	TRBV29-1	TRBJ2-7	.	CSVGGGEQYF	TGCAGCGTTGGAGGGGGGGAGCAGTACTTC
.	TRBV5-1	TRBJ2-1	.	CASSFGNAGQYNEQFF	TGCGCCAGCAGCTTCGGTAACGCGGGACAATACAATGAGCAGTTCTTC
medium-sized	TRBV5-4	TRBJ2-7	.	CASSPSQGYYEQYF	TGTGCCAGCAGCCCGAGCCAAGGGTACTACGAGCAGTACTTC
.	TRBV5-5	TRBJ2-5	.	CASSLGPSRETQYF	TGTGCCAGCAGCTTAGGGCCCAGTCGCGAGACCCAGTACTTC
many	TRBV6-2/TRBV6-3	TRBJ1-5	.	CASNAAGIPYSNQPQHF	TGTGCCAGCAACGCAGCGGGGATACCCTATAGCAATCAGCCCCAGCATTTT
few	TRBV2	TRBJ2-3	TRBD2	CASKDRLAGADTQYF	TGTGCCAGCAAGGATAGACTAGCGGGGGCAGATACGCAGTATTTT
many	TRBV7-9	TRBJ2-5	TRBD2	CASSLAPSGQETQYF	TGTGCCAGCAGCTTAGCGCCTAGCGGGCAAGAGACCCAGTACTTC
few	TRBV12-3/TRBV12-4	TRBJ1-5	TRBD1	CASGRTGGNQPQHF	TGTGCCAGCGGCAGGACAGGGGGCAATCAGCCCCAGCATTTT